This T cell receptor beta chain was found in a study of neurological immune-mediated disorders. In germline, CDR1 is DFQATT, CDR2 SNEGSKA (reference sequence). The ends were cut back, 4 bases at V and 9 bases at J, with 13 bases in the middle. CDR3 length equals 12 residues. Many counts were recorded for this clonotype. Noted time point: longitudinal time-point 3. TCRdb called the 5' RACE reads again in MiXCR, with one record for every CDR3 protein. The table lists around 49,000 distinct CDR3 sequences, about 12% of them singletons, with around 9% in the top ten. Sample: PBMCs. The TCR sequence derives from a male donor with HTLV-1-associated myelopathy (HAM/TSP). The V gene is TRBV20-1, the J gene TRBJ2-1; TRBD1 might be the D (6 bases). The CDR3: CSATTGFGEQFF. As DNA, the CDR3 is TGCAGTGCTACAACAGGGTTCGGTGAGCAGTTCTTC.